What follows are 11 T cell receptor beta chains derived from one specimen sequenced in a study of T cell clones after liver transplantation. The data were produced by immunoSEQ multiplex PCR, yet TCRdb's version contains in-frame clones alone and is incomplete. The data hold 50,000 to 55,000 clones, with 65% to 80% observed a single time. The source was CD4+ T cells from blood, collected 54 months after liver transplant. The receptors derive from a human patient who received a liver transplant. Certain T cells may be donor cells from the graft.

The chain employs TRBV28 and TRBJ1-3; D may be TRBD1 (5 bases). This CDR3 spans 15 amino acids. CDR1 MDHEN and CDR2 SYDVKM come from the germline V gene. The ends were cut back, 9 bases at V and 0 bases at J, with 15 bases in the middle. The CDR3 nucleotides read TGTGCCAGTTTCTCGACAGCTTACTCTGGAAACACCATATATTTT. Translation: CASFSTAYSGNTIYF.

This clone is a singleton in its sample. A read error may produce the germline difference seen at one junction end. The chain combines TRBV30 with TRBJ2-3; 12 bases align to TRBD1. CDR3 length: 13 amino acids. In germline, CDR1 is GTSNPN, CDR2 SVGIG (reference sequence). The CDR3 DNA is TGTGCCCGGAGGGACAGGGGGCAAGATACGCAGTATTTT. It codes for CARRDRGQDTQYF.

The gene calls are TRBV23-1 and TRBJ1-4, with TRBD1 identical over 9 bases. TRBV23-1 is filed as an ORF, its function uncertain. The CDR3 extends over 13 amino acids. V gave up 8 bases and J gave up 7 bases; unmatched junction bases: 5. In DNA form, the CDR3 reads TGCGCCAGCTTCACAGGGGGCGGTGAAAAACTGTTTTTT. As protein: CASFTGGGEKLFF.

The CDR3 loop is CASSDIGAEQFF. The CDR3 DNA is TGTGCCAGCAGTGACATAGGGGCTGAGCAGTTCTTC. This chain uses TRBV6-4 with TRBJ2-1; D may be TRBD1 (5 bases). V was clipped by 2 bases and J by 9 bases, with 8 bases between them. Germline V gene sequence: CDR1 MRHNA, CDR2 SNTAGT. CDR3 size: 12 residues.

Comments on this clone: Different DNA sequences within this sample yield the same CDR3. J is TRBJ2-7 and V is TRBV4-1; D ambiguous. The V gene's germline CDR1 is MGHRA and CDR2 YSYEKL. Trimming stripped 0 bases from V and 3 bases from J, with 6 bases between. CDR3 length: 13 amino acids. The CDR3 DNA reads TGCGCCAGCAGCCAAGACAGAGACTACGAGCAGTACTTC. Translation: CASSQDRDYEQYF.

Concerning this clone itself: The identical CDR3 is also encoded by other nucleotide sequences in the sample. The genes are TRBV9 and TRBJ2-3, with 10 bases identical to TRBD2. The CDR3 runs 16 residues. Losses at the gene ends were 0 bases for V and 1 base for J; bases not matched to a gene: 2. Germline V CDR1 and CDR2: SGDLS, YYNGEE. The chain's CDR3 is CASSVGLAGGTDTQYF. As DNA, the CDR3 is TGTGCCAGCAGCGTAGGGCTAGCGGGGGGCACAGATACGCAGTATTTT.

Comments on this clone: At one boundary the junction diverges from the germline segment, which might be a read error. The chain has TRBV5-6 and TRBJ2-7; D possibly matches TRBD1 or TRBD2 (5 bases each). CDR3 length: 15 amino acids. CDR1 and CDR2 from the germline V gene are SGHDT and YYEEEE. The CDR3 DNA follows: TGTGCCAGCAGTTTGGGACGGACGGGATTCTACGAGCAGTACTTC. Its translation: CASSLGRTGFYEQYF.

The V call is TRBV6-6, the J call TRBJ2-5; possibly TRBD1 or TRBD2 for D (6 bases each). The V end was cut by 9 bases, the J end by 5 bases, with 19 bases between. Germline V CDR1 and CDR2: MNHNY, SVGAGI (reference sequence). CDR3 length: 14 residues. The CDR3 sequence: CASNAGTPGETQYF. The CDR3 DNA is TGTGCCAGTAACGCGGGGACACCCGGCGAGACCCAGTACTTC.

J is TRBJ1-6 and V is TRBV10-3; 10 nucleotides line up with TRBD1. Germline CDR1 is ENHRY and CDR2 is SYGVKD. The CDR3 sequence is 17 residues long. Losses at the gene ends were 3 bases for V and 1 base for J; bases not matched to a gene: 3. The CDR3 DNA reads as TGTGCCATCAGTGACGACAGGGGGCGATCCTATAATTCACCCCTCCACTTT. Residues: CAISDDRGRSYNSPLHF.

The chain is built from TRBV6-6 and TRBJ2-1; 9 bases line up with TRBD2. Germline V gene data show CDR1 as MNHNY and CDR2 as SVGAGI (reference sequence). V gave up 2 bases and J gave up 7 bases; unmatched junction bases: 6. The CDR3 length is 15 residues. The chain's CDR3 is CASSYPGTSSNEQFF. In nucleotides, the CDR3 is TGTGCCAGCAGTTACCCGGGGACTAGCAGTAATGAGCAGTTCTTC.

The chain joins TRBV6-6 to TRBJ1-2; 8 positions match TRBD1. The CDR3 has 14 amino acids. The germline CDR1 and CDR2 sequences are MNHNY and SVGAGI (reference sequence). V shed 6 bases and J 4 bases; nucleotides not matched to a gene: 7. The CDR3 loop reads CASRPRQGSYGYTF. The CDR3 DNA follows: TGTGCCAGCAGACCCCGACAGGGGAGCTATGGCTACACCTTC.